This T cell receptor beta chain was obtained from a study of OX40 agonist ivuxolimab in advanced cancers. Across the whole study: From 23 to 79 years was the age range, with a mean of approximately 63 years, and 65% to 90% were male.

Sequencing was performed with immunoSEQ multiplex PCR; in TCRdb, only in-frame clones are kept and a portion is missing. The repertoire holds 90,000 to 150,000 clones, 85% to 90% seen once, with 0.55% in the top ten. The length of the CDR3 is 19 residues. Patients with autoimmune history or systemic immunosuppression were excluded. Source: CD4+ or CD8+ T cells sorted from blood, taken in a trial of the OX40 agonist ivuxolimab. V and J are TRBV12-2 and TRBJ2-1; the tabulated D call, TRBD1, remains unverified against the DNA. TRBV12-2 is designated a pseudogene. The source is an adult with an advanced solid tumor such as melanoma, head and neck, liver or kidney cancer. The CDR3 reads CASRLYPNVGTGGYNEQFF. The CDR3 coding sequence is TGTGCAAGTCGCTTATACCCAAACGTCGGGACAGGGGGCTACAATGAGCAGTTCTTC.